The 27 T cell receptor beta chains reported below all come from one sample, sequenced in a study of blood T cells in healthy people across ages. Primers used in a second PCR of roughly 7 to 12 cycles were a sample-barcoded 5' primer and a J-beta primer mix. TCRdb reprocessed the 5' RACE reads with MiXCR, giving one entry per CDR3 protein. The sample yields 850,000 to 1,100,000 distinct CDR3 sequences, less than 45% seen once. Sequencing was performed on blood. The receptor source for this set is a man between 18 and 29 years old in good health.

This chain links TRBV28 with TRBJ1-1, with D unresolved. Germline-derived CDR1 and CDR2 are MDHEN and SYDVKM. V shed 2 bases and J shed 5 bases, with 12 bases lying between them. This CDR3 comprises 14 residues. CDR3 loop: CASSLMGGRTEAFF. In nucleotides, the CDR3 is TGTGCCAGCAGTTTAATGGGTGGGAGAACTGAAGCTTTCTTT.

The rearrangement uses TRBV10-3 and TRBJ1-3; D is possibly TRBD1 (5 bases). The germline gives CDR1 ENHRY, CDR2 SYGVKD. The V end lost 5 bases, the J end lost 4 bases, and 15 bases lay between the germline ends. The CDR3 covers 15 residues. The CDR3 region has the DNA TGTGCCATCAGTAGGGGACCGGGCCTGGGAAACACCATATATTTT. Protein product: CAISRGPGLGNTIYF.

This clonotype has more than one count but fewer than ten. The V call is TRBV28, the J call TRBJ1-5, with D possibly TRBD1 on 5 matching bases. This CDR3 spans 14 amino acids. Germline CDR1 and CDR2: MDHEN and SYDVKM. The germline V and J ends were trimmed by 6 bases and 3 bases, with 12 bases remaining between them. This CDR3 reads CASSDRGLNQPQHF. DNA for the CDR3: TGTGCCAGCAGCGACCGGGGACTCAATCAGCCCCAGCATTTT.

This clonotype was found many times. This chain connects TRBV20-1 to TRBJ1-2; D gene unclear. Per germline, CDR1 DFQATT and CDR2 SNEGSKA (reference sequence). The CDR3 extends over 13 amino acids. Trimming shortened V by 3 bases and J by 6 bases, and 14 bases separated the two germline ends. CDR3 sequence reads: CSASKGKVDGYTF. The CDR3, as DNA: TGCAGTGCTAGTAAGGGAAAAGTGGATGGCTACACCTTC.

The chain recombines TRBV6-2 or TRBV6-3 with TRBJ2-3; a weak D match, TRBD2 (6 bases). CDR1 MNHEY and CDR2 SVGEGT come from the germline V gene. CDR3 length: 15 residues. Trimming pared 6 bases from V and 2 bases from J, leaving 15 bases between. The CDR3 region is CASSRGGYYTDTQYF. The CDR3 coding sequence is TGTGCCAGCAGCCGGGGAGGCTACTACACAGATACGCAGTATTTT.

The chain has TRBV12-3 or TRBV12-4 and TRBJ2-1; 10 bases are shared with TRBD2. The CDR3 has 15 residues. The junction had 12 bases not matched to a gene; V was cut back by 3 bases and J by 13 bases. CDR3 nucleotide sequence: TGTGCCAGCAGTTTCCTAGCGGGGGCAAAAGAGACCCAGTTCTTC. It translates to CASSFLAGAKETQFF.

This clonotype was counted at least ten times. In nucleotides, the CDR3 is TGCGCCAGCAGCGGACAAGTCCTTGACTATGGCTACACCTTC. Protein: CASSGQVLDYGYTF. The rearrangement uses TRBV5-1 and TRBJ1-2; tentatively, D is TRBD1 (5 bases). The germline gives CDR1 SGHRS, CDR2 YFSETQ. V was trimmed by 4 bases and J by 3 bases, leaving 13 bases between them. CDR3 length: 14 residues.

This clonotype was seen only a few times. J is TRBJ2-7 and V is TRBV5-1; TRBD1 might be the D (6 bases). The end of the DNA is better explained by TRBJ2-5, so the J call may be wrong. CDR1 and CDR2 from the germline V gene are SGHRS and YFSETQ. The CDR3 extends over 15 amino acids. The CDR3 sequence: CASNPTGTYQETQYF. In DNA form, the CDR3 reads TGCGCCAGCAACCCAACCGGGACATATCAAGAGACCCAGTACTTC.

This clonotype has a count of ten or more. One junction end disagrees with the germline gene, perhaps due to a read error. The chain has TRBV3-1 and TRBJ2-7; D gene uncertain. Looked up from germline, CDR1 is LGHDT and CDR2 is YNNKEL (reference sequence). This CDR3 has 13 residues. CDR3: CASSQDLTYEQYF. As DNA, the CDR3 is TGCGCCAGCAGCCAAGATCTGACCTACGAGCAGTACTTC.

The genes are TRBV12-3 or TRBV12-4 and TRBJ2-3, with TRBD1 matching 8 bases. The CDR3 totals 15 residues. The ends lost 6 bases at V and 2 bases at J; junction bases unmatched: 7. CDR3 protein: CASSHRDRITDTQYF. In nucleotides, the CDR3 is TGTGCCAGCAGCCACCGGGACAGGATCACAGATACGCAGTATTTT.

Points on this clonotype: A much larger clone sits a single nucleotide away, making a read error possible. The chain links TRBV7-9 to TRBJ2-7; weak D call: TRBD1 (5 bases). The germline V gene encodes CDR1 SEHNR and CDR2 FQNEAQ (reference sequence). The CDR3 is 13 residues long. CDR3 sequence: CASSRTSSYAQYF. The DNA of the CDR3 is TGTGCCAGCAGCAGGACAAGCTCCTACGCGCAGTACTTC.

The chain is built from TRBV5-4 and TRBJ2-5; the D is unclear. CDR1 is SGHNT and CDR2 is YYREEE in the germline V gene (reference sequence). The CDR3 length is 14 residues. Deletions cut 4 bases from V and 7 bases from J, with 17 bases between. CDR3 DNA: TGTGCCAGCAGCGCAAGTGGAGATCTGGGGACCCAGTACTTC. Amino acids: CASSASGDLGTQYF.

In its sample, this clonotype was seen a few times. The CDR3 loop is CSARDFQGLGNTEAFF. The CDR3 region has the DNA TGCAGTGCTAGAGATTTCCAGGGGCTGGGGAACACTGAAGCTTTCTTT. The chain has TRBV20-1 and TRBJ1-1, with D perhaps matching TRBD1 (6 bases). The CDR3 loop spans 16 amino acids. Trimming cost V 0 bases and J 1 base, with 15 bases left between them. Germline values: CDR1 DFQATT, CDR2 SNEGSKA (reference sequence).

This chain uses TRBV9 with TRBJ1-1, with TRBD1 matching 9 bases. CDR1 is SGDLS, CDR2 YYNGEE, per germline. With 3 bases clipped from V and 5 bases from J, the junction kept 11 bases outside the gene matches. This CDR3 comprises 16 residues. The CDR3: CASSESPGTGQTEAFF. The CDR3 bases are TGTGCCAGCAGCGAAAGTCCCGGGACAGGGCAAACTGAAGCTTTCTTT.

V usage is TRBV20-1 and J usage is TRBJ1-6; the D gene is possibly TRBD1 (6 bases). The germline V gene encodes CDR1 DFQATT and CDR2 SNEGSKA (reference sequence). Trimming shortened V by 3 bases and J by 7 bases, and 13 bases separated the two germline ends. The CDR3 runs to 14 residues. The CDR3 spells CSASRRTANSPLHF. The CDR3 nucleotides read TGCAGTGCTAGCCGCCGGACAGCAAATTCACCCCTCCACTTT.

Here the CDR3 reads CASSLSGGSKNIQYF. CDR3 DNA: TGCGCCAGCAGCTTGTCGGGGGGATCCAAAAACATTCAGTACTTC. The chain combines TRBV5-1 with TRBJ2-4; 7 bases align to TRBD2. CDR3 length: 15 amino acids. Trimming at V came to 1 base and at J to 2 bases, leaving 3 bases not matched to a gene. Germline lookup yields CDR1 SGHRS and CDR2 YFSETQ.

As for this clonotype: It may be a read error: a sequence one base away is much more abundant. The chain links TRBV29-1 to TRBJ1-2; 9 bases are a match to TRBD1. The CDR3 loop spans 14 amino acids. Germline V gene data show CDR1 as SQVTM and CDR2 as ANQGSEA. The CDR3 nucleotides read TGCAGCGTTGAAACAGGGGGCAGAGATAATGGCCACACCTTC. It translates to CSVETGGRDNGHTF.

This clonotype has more than one count but fewer than ten. V usage is TRBV4-3 and J usage is TRBJ2-1; the D is unclear. V lost 0 bases, J lost 2 bases, and 14 bases lay in between. Germline V CDR1 and CDR2: LGHNA, YSLEER. The CDR3 length is 17 residues. CDR3: CASSQDRAELTYNEQFF. The DNA for the CDR3 is TGCGCCAGCAGCCAAGATCGGGCGGAACTCACCTACAATGAGCAGTTCTTC.

The chain recombines TRBV20-1 with TRBJ1-1; TRBD1 might be the D (5 bases). Germline CDR1 DFQATT, CDR2 SNEGSKA (reference sequence). Trimming took 3 bases from V and 7 from J, leaving 12 bases between them. This CDR3 is built from 12 residues. Written as DNA, the CDR3 is TGCAGTGCTAGGGGGACGGGACGTGAAGCTTTCTTT. Its protein product is CSARGTGREAFF.

A few counts support this clonotype. The chain carries TRBV5-1 and TRBJ2-3; possible D gene TRBD1, 5 bases. This CDR3 is built from 15 residues. Germline-derived CDR1 and CDR2 are SGHRS and YFSETQ. The ends were cut back, 7 bases at V and 2 bases at J, with 17 bases in the middle. The CDR3 DNA reads TGCGCCAGCGGCCCTCAGGGTATTCACACAGATACGCAGTATTTT. Translated, it gives CASGPQGIHTDTQYF.

The chain carries TRBV6-1 and TRBJ1-4, with D possibly being TRBD1 (5 bases). The CDR3 length is 15 residues. In germline, CDR1 is MNHNS, CDR2 SASEGT. Trimming shortened V by 6 bases and J by 3 bases, and 14 bases separated the two germline ends. DNA of the CDR3: TGTGCCAGCAGCGAGTATGGGGGAGCTAATGAAAAACTGTTTTTT. This encodes CASSEYGGANEKLFF.

V is TRBV7-2 and J is TRBJ2-1; 8 bases fit TRBD2. With V trimmed by 4 bases and J by 2 bases, 7 bases remained unmatched. Germline CDR1 is SGHTA and CDR2 is FQGNSA. This CDR3 region has 16 residues. CDR3 region: CASSSRGGNPYNEQFF. The CDR3 DNA sequence: TGTGCCAGCAGCTCCCGGGGGGGAAACCCCTACAATGAGCAGTTCTTC.

The J gene is TRBJ2-3, the V gene TRBV27, with a tentative D call TRBD2 (7 bases). Germline-derived CDR1 and CDR2 are MNHEY and SMNVEV (reference sequence). The CDR3 extends over 15 amino acids. V lost 7 bases to trimming and J lost 3 bases, with 17 bases between them. CDR3 region: CASTRGGGVTDTQYF. CDR3 in DNA: TGTGCCAGCACCCGAGGAGGGGGGGTAACAGATACGCAGTATTTT.

The V gene is TRBV3-1, the J gene TRBJ1-1, with D uncertain. V was trimmed by 1 base and J by 10 bases, leaving 10 bases between them. This CDR3 region has 12 residues. Per the germline V gene, CDR1 is LGHDT and CDR2 is YNNKEL (reference sequence). CDR3 protein: CASSQGRRRAFF. CDR3 sequence (DNA): TGTGCCAGCAGCCAAGGCCGGAGGAGAGCTTTCTTT.

This chain uses TRBV5-1 with TRBJ1-2, with no clear D. Per germline, CDR1 SGHRS and CDR2 YFSETQ. The CDR3 has 14 amino acids. V was pared by 0 bases and J by 3 bases, with 9 bases between. The CDR3: CASSLEEGDYGYTF. CDR3 in DNA: TGCGCCAGCAGCTTGGAGGAGGGAGACTATGGCTACACCTTC.

This clonotype showed up just a few times. Germline is not matched at one junction end, which may reflect a read error. The chain has TRBV5-1 and TRBJ1-2, with D perhaps TRBD1 (5 bases). This CDR3 has 12 amino acids. Germline V gene lookup returns CDR1 SGHRS and CDR2 YFSETQ. The CDR3 DNA reads as TGCTCCAGCAGCTTTGACAGTTATGGCTACACCTTC. This codes for CSSSFDSYGYTF.

This clonotype was picked up a small number of times. V and J are TRBV29-1 and TRBJ1-1; D ambiguous. CDR1 and CDR2 from the germline V gene are SQVTM and ANQGSEA. The germline V and J ends were trimmed by 4 bases and 3 bases, with 6 bases remaining between them. The CDR3 consists of 11 residues. CDR3 nucleotide sequence: TGCAGCGTTGCAACGGACACTGAAGCTTTCTTT. It translates to CSVATDTEAFF.